This T cell receptor beta chain was documented in a study of patients and donors after allogeneic stem cell transplantation. This clonotype was detected only a few times. The V and J ends lost 2 bases and 5 bases, in that order; junction bases with no gene match: 6. CDR1 and CDR2 (germline): DFQATT, SNEGSKA (reference sequence). This CDR3 spans 14 amino acids. MiXCR was run by TCRdb on the RT-PCR reads, yielding one entry per CDR3 protein. This table holds 150,000 to 200,000 distinct CDR3 sequences, approximately 28% found once. This rearrangement joins TRBV20-1 to TRBJ1-2, with TRBD1 matching over 9 bases. The sequenced sample consisted of blood, either unsorted or a sorted T cell fraction (not recorded which). The clonotype was recovered from a human donor who was either an allogeneic HSCT recipient or a stem cell or donor lymphocyte infusion donor (not recorded which). It is not recorded whose cells these are; they may come from a transplant donor. The CDR3 nucleotides read TGCAGTGCTAGAAACAGGGGGCGAGAATATGGCTACACCTTC. This encodes CSARNRGREYGYTF.